This record concerns one T cell receptor beta chain sequence. Its cognate antigen has yet to be identified. Within one base of it there is no much larger clone, and no base qualities were kept. The sample belongs to a study of T-cell memory formation after mild COVID-19 (TCRdb year 2021). With respect to the entire study: TCR sequence clusters from the two donors were largely donor specific. Two young, previously healthy adult volunteers, one female and one male, were included in the cohort. Longitudinal TCRalpha and TCRbeta repertoire sequencing tracked T-cell clones expanding and contracting after mild COVID-19 in two donors. What the work shows at the level of the full study, not this receptor alone: Contracting CD4+ clones appeared mostly in the CM and EM memory subsets, whereas CD8+ clones were enriched in EMRA. SARS-CoV-2 specificity of the second-wave clones peaking on day 37 was not confirmed. The study included only two mild cases, and larger cohorts that include severe cases with pre-infection samples were judged to be necessary. From day 15 to 85, contracting clones showed balanced CD4/CD8 phenotypes, whereas a second wave of clones that expanded from day 15 to 37 leaned towards CD4+. Some responding clones were detected in pre-infection memory, suggesting pre-existing cross-reactive memory T cells joined the SARS-CoV-2 response.

Ficoll-Paque density gradient centrifugation was used to isolate PBMCs. The sequencer listed for this sample is Illumina NovaSeq 6000. cDNA libraries for TCRalpha and TCRbeta were prepared by 5'RACE using constant-segment primers, with sample barcodes and unique molecular identifiers added. Trizol reagent was used to extract RNA from every sample. Library amplification was performed in two PCR steps, and a second sample barcode and Illumina TruSeq adapters were introduced in the second step. Sequencing of libraries was performed on an Illumina NovaSeq with 2 x 150 bp paired-end reads. The study's processing was this. With migec v1.2.7, reads were demultiplexed and then collapsed into UMI-guided consensus sequences. Using mixcr v2.1.11, UMI consensuses were aligned to TRA and TRB V and J templates and then assembled into clonotypes. A clonotype was counted as expanded or contracted only when both edgeR and NoisET called the clonotype significant, with the noise models trained on biological replicates. For edgeR calls, the cutoffs were a false discovery rate-adjusted p below 0.01 and a log2 fold-change threshold of 1. PCA with hierarchical clustering of max-normalized trajectories of the 1000 most abundant clonotypes was used as exploratory dynamics analysis. Each responding clone was given a CD4 or CD8 phenotype based on the CD4+ and CD8+ repertoires, which had been sequenced separately. The raw public data were reprocessed by TCRdb itself: fastp quality trimming at Q25, MiXCR clonotype calling, in-frame beta chains only. Identical CDR3 proteins give one entry, which carries the most common genes and DNA. TCRdb assigned the V and J calls; the authors' analysis was not used. The sample table contains 250,000 to 300,000 distinct CDR3 sequences; only one count was recorded for roughly 15% of them. Roughly 25% of the sample rests with the top ten.

This TCR was recovered from a man aged 18 to 30 who had mild COVID-19 (a few samples of this study predate the infection). The sample titles of this study are shuffled in the database, so cell type and time point are left out; the donor was told from shared clones. Sequenced: PBMCs or a T cell subset sorted from them (not recorded which).

The nucleotides are TGTGCCAGCAGTTCCAGGACAGCCTTTACCTACGAGCAGTACTTC. This sequence encodes CASSSRTAFTYEQYF. This chain is built from TRBV12-3 or TRBV12-4 and TRBJ2-7, and perhaps TRBD1 as D gene, on 6 matching bases. V loses 4 bases of germline sequence and J loses 2 bases, and the interval between the two ends is 15 bases. The CDR3 holds 15 amino acids from the cysteine to the phenylalanine. The sequence is cut down to CDR3 DNA, 45 bases in frame from base 1.